Listed below are T cell receptor beta chains from one sample, sequenced in a study of Ad26.COV2.S vaccination and SARS-CoV-2 variants. This table comes from immunoSEQ multiplex PCR, and its TCRdb copy is limited to in-frame clones, with some not included. The sample has 300,000 to 350,000 clones, 75% to 90% seen once; the top ten hold under 6%. Sample: peripheral blood, taken in a trial of Ad26.COV2.S vaccine versus placebo. Receptor source: a person aged 18 to 59 who received the Ad26.COV2.S COVID-19 vaccine or a placebo. Both conserved end residues are part of each CDR3. The order of the fields is V gene, CDR3 protein.

v_call: TRBV6-1; cdr3_aa: CASSEQGRPTPTNEKLFF
v_call: TRBV18; cdr3_aa: CASSRTDNEKLFF
v_call: TRBV6-4; cdr3_aa: CASSVGFNTEAFF
v_call: TRBV23-1; cdr3_aa: CASSRGGWVTF
v_call: TRBV11-2; cdr3_aa: CASSLVFNTNTGELFF
v_call: TRBV28; cdr3_aa: CASSINRGRLETQYF
v_call: TRBV11-2; cdr3_aa: CASSRGGVNEKLFF
v_call: TRBV5-6; cdr3_aa: CASSLVQEEQYF
v_call: TRBV9; cdr3_aa: CASSVAASVQETQYF
v_call: TRBV18; cdr3_aa: CASSPRGIQETQYF
v_call: TRBV7-3; cdr3_aa: CASSSNGDRGKSGGTYNEQFF
v_call: TRBV11-3; cdr3_aa: CASSLAGAASYNEQFF
v_call: TRBV5-1; cdr3_aa: CASSLAWGRENTEAFF
v_call: TRBV14; cdr3_aa: CASSPGRINSPLHF
v_call: TRBV19; cdr3_aa: CASSIGRGLTEAFF
v_call: TRBV7-9; cdr3_aa: CASSLYTEANTGELFF
v_call: TRBV9; cdr3_aa: CASSPSRDLRSDTQYF
v_call: TRBV7-2; cdr3_aa: CASSPRGPSYEQYF
v_call: TRBV7-9; cdr3_aa: CASSLEYGRRLNTEAFF
v_call: TRBV11-1; cdr3_aa: CASSPSGRGTDTQYF
v_call: TRBV7-9; cdr3_aa: CASSTIQGADYGYTF
v_call: TRBV28; cdr3_aa: CASRRGDEQFF
v_call: TRBV11-2; cdr3_aa: CASSLDGSSYEQYF
v_call: TRBV5-5; cdr3_aa: CASSYLQNTEAFF
v_call: TRBV5-8; cdr3_aa: CASSWGQGTYEQYF
v_call: TRBV27; cdr3_aa: CASSLSNQIRKRDSPLHF
v_call: TRBV28; cdr3_aa: CASTGDSYEQYF
v_call: TRBV6-6; cdr3_aa: CASGDSGQGYTEAFF
v_call: TRBV30; cdr3_aa: CAWTPDRDYGYTF
v_call: TRBV9; cdr3_aa: CASSSGWDFNQPQHF
v_call: TRBV11-2; cdr3_aa: CASSLTGGANYGYTF
v_call: TRBV5-1; cdr3_aa: CASSLLGNDEQFF
v_call: TRBV7-8; cdr3_aa: CASSARDRANYGYTF
v_call: TRBV14; cdr3_aa: CASSLQQIAGPRNEQFF
v_call: TRBV2; cdr3_aa: CASGPVFSYEQYF
v_call: TRBV4-3; cdr3_aa: CASSRRQGDGYTF
v_call: TRBV28; cdr3_aa: CASKAGTGRTDTQYF
v_call: TRBV16; cdr3_aa: CASSQAPPFYEQYF
v_call: TRBV27; cdr3_aa: CASRPRGQGYSNQPQHF
v_call: TRBV18; cdr3_aa: CASSPRAGGLDNEQFF
v_call: TRBV24-1; cdr3_aa: CATRSDGTEAFF
v_call: TRBV15; cdr3_aa: CATGEGVSYEQYF
v_call: TRBV7-9; cdr3_aa: CASSLGSGNTIYF
v_call: TRBV29-1; cdr3_aa: CSVEGLQFTQYF